A selection of T cell receptor beta chains follows, all from one sample in a study of T cells after yellow fever vaccination. TCRdb reanalysed the 5' RACE reads using MiXCR and keeps one entry per CDR3 protein. The sample includes about 220,000 distinct CDR3 sequences, roughly 3.3% of them seen just once. Sequencing used CD4+ T cells sorted from PBMCs, obtained 10 days after the yellow fever booster vaccination. These receptors were collected from a man younger than 35 who received the YFV17D yellow fever vaccine. CDR3s include the opening cysteine and the closing phenylalanine or tryptophan. Fields, in order: V gene, J gene, D gene, clone size, CDR3 protein, CDR3 DNA. The D gene is left open where the match is weak. Clone size is not always given. Where it is, it says once, few, many or a class for expanded clones.

>TRBV3-1|TRBJ2-6|-|-
CASSHSGSGANVLTF
TGTGCCAGCAGCCACTCGGGGTCTGGGGCCAACGTCCTGACTTTC
>TRBV5-1|TRBJ2-3|-|-
CASSGVSTDTQYF
TGCGCCAGCAGCGGGGTATCGACAGATACGCAGTATTTT
>TRBV12-3/TRBV12-4|TRBJ1-1|-|-
CASRQDRMNTEAFF
TGTGCCAGCAGACAGGACAGAATGAACACTGAAGCTTTCTTT
>TRBV6-5|TRBJ2-6|-|many
CASSYRSGGFSGANVLTF
TGTGCCAGCAGTTACCGCTCGGGCGGATTCTCTGGGGCCAACGTCCTGACTTTC
>TRBV3-1|TRBJ1-4|TRBD1|-
CASSPPPGQGPRATNEKLFF
TGTGCCAGCAGCCCCCCCCCCGGACAGGGTCCCCGTGCAACTAATGAAAAACTGTTTTTT
>TRBV19|TRBJ2-2|-|many
CASSRFRGNTGELFF
TGTGCCAGTAGCCGCTTTAGGGGGAACACCGGGGAGCTGTTTTTT
>TRBV25-1|TRBJ2-1|TRBD2|-
CASSEATGGGVAYNEQFF
TGTGCCAGCAGTGAAGCCACGGGCGGGGGGGTGGCCTACAATGAGCAGTTCTTC
>TRBV7-2|TRBJ1-2|-|few
CASSSMTANYGYTF
TGTGCCAGCAGCTCAATGACAGCTAACTATGGCTACACCTTC
>TRBV5-1|TRBJ1-1|-|-
CASSLVRGGRGDTEAFF
TGCGCCAGCAGCTTGGTACGTGGGGGGCGCGGAGACACTGAAGCTTTCTTT
>TRBV20-1|TRBJ2-1|-|-
CSASRRSSYNEQFF
TGCAGTGCTAGCAGGAGAAGCTCCTACAATGAGCAGTTCTTC
>TRBV7-8|TRBJ2-3|-|-
CASRHFSGTTIDTQYF
TGTGCCAGCAGACACTTCTCCGGGACGACAATAGATACGCAGTATTTT
>TRBV4-2|TRBJ1-1|TRBD1|many
CASSRTGTGKTEAFF
TGTGCCAGCAGCCGGACCGGGACAGGGAAAACTGAAGCTTTCTTT
>TRBV4-1|TRBJ1-3|TRBD1|-
CASSQPGQGGSGNTIYF
TGCGCCAGCAGCCAGCCGGGACAGGGGGGTTCTGGAAACACCATATATTTT
>TRBV11-2|TRBJ1-4|-|many
CASSLAGVEKLFF
TGTGCCAGCAGCTTAGCTGGGGTCGAAAAACTGTTTTTT
>TRBV18|TRBJ2-5|TRBD2|many
CASSPPGLAGPETQYF
TGTGCCAGCTCGCCCCCCGGACTAGCGGGGCCGGAGACCCAGTACTTC
>TRBV5-5|TRBJ2-6|-|-
CASSSDGVPGANVLTF
TGTGCCAGCAGCTCAGACGGCGTCCCTGGGGCCAACGTCCTGACTTTC
>TRBV7-2|TRBJ1-4|-|few
CASSQNRFANEKLFF
TGTGCCAGCAGCCAAAACAGATTCGCTAATGAAAAACTGTTTTTT